The entry below describes one T cell receptor (beta chain). The antigen remains unidentified. Profiling relied on immunoSEQ multiplex PCR, and the TCRdb table lists in-frame clones only, not all of them. The table lists more than 55,000 clones, 77% of them singletons, with approximately 4.3% in the top ten. Patients had chemo-refractory metastatic non-small-cell lung cancer and received focal radiation plus CTLA-4 blockade that used ipilimumab. This entry comes from a study of radiotherapy plus CTLA-4 blockade in lung cancer. As for the study in general: The study recorded objective responses in about 20% of patients and disease control in about 31%.

CDR1 is SSHAT and CDR2 is FNYEAQ in the germline V gene (reference sequence). V lost 5 bases to trimming and J lost 2 bases; unmatched junction nucleotides: 8. The CDR3 runs to 15 residues. Study-wide findings and caveats: Tumor-origin TCR clones grew in blood after radiotherapy plus ipilimumab. Early clonal dynamics of blood T cells, together with interferon-beta, were reported as the best response predictor.

The chain uses TRBV7-7 and TRBJ2-5; 7 nucleotides agree with TRBD2. The source is a human donor with non-small cell lung cancer who had a partial response to radiotherapy plus ipilimumab. This specimen was peripheral blood, taken from a patient treated with radiotherapy plus ipilimumab. The CDR3 DNA sequence: TGTGCCAGCAGCCCACTTGGGGGGGATCAAGAGACCCAGTACTTC. Protein: CASSPLGGDQETQYF.